This TCR beta chain was captured in a study of identical twins (dated by TCRdb to about 2016). As for the study more broadly: To test whether fetal clonotypes persist, the study used deep sequencing on TCR alpha and beta repertoires from monozygotic twins, unrelated adults of various ages, and cord blood. To rule out contamination, the twin experiments were replicated at different times with different library preparation protocols.

All donors were healthy Caucasians. Three pairs of female monozygotic twins, all aged about 18 to 29 years, made up the twin cohort. Positive isolation kits from Invitrogen were used to isolate CD4+ and CD8+ T cell populations. The germline V and J ends show losses of 2 bases and 2 bases respectively, and no gene match explains 10 bases of the junction. CDR1 and CDR2, looked up from the germline V gene, are KGHDR and SFDVKD. The CDR3 sequence holds 18 residues, the cysteine and phenylalanine included. Here the CDR3 DNA is all that survives: 54 bases in frame from base 1. As concerns this clonotype: Its antigen target is currently unknown. Per-nucleotide qualities are absent, and no much larger clonotype sits a single base away.

Broad study findings and their caveats: Recombination models systematically underestimated out-of-frame TCR alpha sharing in monozygotic twins but agreed with sharing between unrelated individuals. Out-of-frame TCR alpha sequences shared between twins showed an excess of low generation-probability sequences compared with coincidental sharing between unrelated individuals. Invariant T cells such as MAIT and iNKT could partly confound zero-insertion analyses, although diverse VJ usage argued against such confounding for most clonotypes. Abundant cord blood beta clonotypes carried fewer insertions; young adult naive repertoires showed a weaker similar trend, while memory repertoires showed none. Excess twin sharing in beta out-of-frame sequences was weaker because fewer shared sequences lowered the signal-to-noise ratio. Because the same donors could not be followed over many years, the conclusions relied on cross-sectional statistical analysis.

Library preparation was by 5' RACE. The sample was run on an Illumina HiSeq 2000. Template switching introduced a universal primer binding site; the final cDNA contained a unique molecular identifier, enabling accurate counting of TCR cDNA molecules. First-strand cDNA for TCR alpha and beta chains was synthesized from specific primers in the conserved constant-segment region. Each cDNA library was double barcoded, with a SMART-Mk sample barcode plus Illumina barcodes, to control for contamination. TruSeq adapter sequences along with Illumina sample barcodes were introduced in two successive PCR steps. The Illumina HiSeq platform was used with custom primers to sequence TCR alpha and beta cDNA libraries. Per the authors' processing: Raw reads were processed with MiGEC to extract unique molecular identifiers, and MiXCR was used to determine CDR3 positions. For each individual, recombination models were inferred using an EM algorithm with the repgenHMM and IGoR tools. The tcR package in R was used for shared clonotype analysis, with sharing normalized by the product of cloneset sizes. To study raw recombination free of thymic and clonal selection effects, out-of-frame nonproductive sequences were analyzed. Through fastp at Q25 and MiXCR, TCRdb rebuilt clones from the public reads, retaining in-frame beta chains. CDR3 protein duplicates are merged, each entry listing the most common genes and DNA. These V and J calls are TCRdb output, not the study's own analysis. The table for this sample lists 460,000 or so distinct CDR3 sequences; 14% of them were counted only once. The ten most abundant clones make up over 0.5% of the sample.

These same data were also listed under a study on yellow fever vaccine responses in identical twins. According to the second study: According to the authors, the vaccine-induced T cell response in identical twins seemed to be partly convergent and partly specific to each individual. In the study, vaccine-responding T cell clones were precisely tracked in identical twins.

The receptor chain draws on TRBV24-1 and TRBJ2-1, and 8 bases in between align with TRBD2. The TCR originated in a woman aged 18-35 years in good health. The specimen sequenced was CD4+ T cells sorted from blood. The CDR3 region: CATSDSYPLAGPYNEQFF. The DNA sequence is given as TGTGCCACCAGTGATTCCTACCCCCTAGCGGGCCCCTACAATGAGCAGTTCTTC.